This is a list of T cell receptor beta chains from one sample in a study of blood T cell repertoires in COVID-19. Produced via immunoSEQ multiplex PCR; TCRdb's table is partial and in-frame only. This table holds 110,000 or so clones, about 85% found once. Sample: peripheral blood. These receptors came from a human donor in a cohort sampled during active COVID-19. The CDR3 runs from the conserved cysteine through the conserved F or W. A D gene is named only where the DNA matches it firmly. The size entry is marked missing in some rows and otherwise reads once, few, many or a size class.

-,TRBJ1-1,-,TRBV6-2/TRBV6-3,CASSYTGSSEAFF,TGTGCCAGCAGTTACACAGGGAGCTCTGAAGCTTTCTTT
-,TRBJ1-5,TRBD1,TRBV19,CASNDRGRDQPQHF,TGTGCCAGTAATGACAGGGGGCGAGATCAGCCCCAGCATTTT
-,TRBJ1-2,TRBD1,TRBV28,CASSPLDRVYGYTF,TGTGCCAGCAGCCCCCTGGACAGGGTGTACGGCTACACCTTC
-,TRBJ2-2,-,TRBV11-3,CASSRRAGRGGELFF,TGTGCCAGCAGCCGTAGGGCGGGGCGAGGCGGGGAGCTGTTTTTT
few,TRBJ2-2,TRBD1,TRBV9,CASNLQGSTGELFF,TGTGCCAGCAACCTACAGGGGTCAACAGGGGAGCTGTTTTTT
once,TRBJ1-1,TRBD1,TRBV10-3,CAISPDRATEAFF,TGTGCCATCAGCCCGGACAGGGCCACTGAAGCTTTCTTT
-,TRBJ2-2,TRBD1,TRBV6-5,CASSSSGTDSTGELFF,TGTGCCAGCAGTTCATCCGGGACAGACTCCACCGGGGAGCTGTTTTTT
-,TRBJ2-7,-,TRBV11-2,CASSAGTAYEQYF,TGTGCCAGCAGCGCGGGGACAGCATACGAGCAGTACTTC
once,TRBJ2-4,TRBD1,TRBV27,CASSIAGTGLAKNIQYF,TGTGCCAGCAGTATTGCCGGGACAGGGCTAGCCAAAAACATTCAGTACTTC
-,TRBJ2-7,-,TRBV5-4,CASSLVLASEQYF,TGTGCCAGCAGCTTAGTTCTAGCTTCCGAGCAGTACTTC
-,TRBJ2-1,TRBD2,TRBV5-5,CASSSSGTSGGYEQFF,TGTGCCAGCAGCTCGTCCGGGACTAGCGGGGGCTATGAGCAGTTCTTC
-,TRBJ1-4,-,TRBV6-2/TRBV6-3,CASSMGGKLFF,TGTGCCAGCAGCATGGGCGGGAAACTGTTTTTT
-,TRBJ2-7,-,TRBV5-4,CASSLERGTPYEQYF,TGTGCCAGCAGCTTGGAAAGGGGGACCCCCTACGAGCAGTACTTC
-,TRBJ1-1,-,TRBV23-1,CASRNPRDKGTEAFF,TGCGCCAGCAGGAATCCCCGGGACAAAGGGACTGAAGCTTTCTTT
-,TRBJ1-3,-,TRBV19,CASSIRQGGNTIYF,TGTGCCAGTAGTATTCGGCAGGGGGGAAACACCATATATTTT
-,TRBJ2-3,-,TRBV19,CASSIVRGSTDTQYF,TGTGCCAGTAGTATAGTACGGGGGAGCACAGATACGCAGTATTTT
-,TRBJ1-5,TRBD1,TRBV11-2,CASSQGQGNQPQHF,TGTGCCAGCAGCCAGGGACAGGGCAATCAGCCCCAGCATTTT
-,TRBJ2-3,TRBD2,TRBV9,CASNRKVAGRDTQYF,TGTGCCAGCAACCGAAAGGTAGCGGGGCGGGATACGCAGTATTTT
-,TRBJ1-4,-,TRBV4-1,CASSPQGAKLNEKLFF,TGCGCCAGCAGCCCCCAAGGGGCCAAACTAAATGAAAAACTGTTTTTT
-,TRBJ1-1,-,TRBV29-1,CSGDSLGEAFF,TGCAGCGGAGACAGCCTAGGGGAAGCTTTCTTT
-,TRBJ1-2,-,TRBV6-5,CASSPAWDTNYGYTF,TGTGCCAGCAGTCCCGCCTGGGACACCAACTATGGCTACACCTTC
once,TRBJ2-1,-,TRBV6-5,CASSTDRGGYNEQFF,TGTGCCAGCAGCACCGACAGAGGAGGGTACAATGAGCAGTTCTTC